This is a list of T cell receptor beta chains from one sample in a study of identical twins. TCRdb analysed the 5' RACE reads with MiXCR anew, one entry per CDR3 protein. The sample includes approximately 500,000 distinct CDR3 sequences, roughly a quarter of them seen just once. This same sample was also part of a study on T cells expressing NK-cell markers.

What was sequenced was CD4+ T cells sorted from blood. These receptors were collected from a woman between 18 and 29 years old in good health. CDR3s include the opening cysteine and the closing phenylalanine or tryptophan. D genes are given only for firm matches. Some rows mark clone size as missing; the rest say once, few, many or name a class of expanded clone.

D gene: TRBD1
clone size: few
CDR3 length: 16
J gene: TRBJ2-2
V gene: TRBV19
CDR3 DNA: TGTGCCAGTAGGGCGTTGGGGACAGGCATTACCGGGGAGCTGTTTTTT
CDR3 protein: CASRALGTGITGELFF

D gene: -
clone size: -
CDR3 length: 14
J gene: TRBJ2-5
V gene: TRBV20-1
CDR3 DNA: TGCAGTGCTGGGGGAGAGGGGAGGAAGGAGACCCAGTACTTC
CDR3 protein: CSAGGEGRKETQYF

D gene: -
clone size: -
CDR3 length: 15
J gene: TRBJ2-5
V gene: TRBV20-1
CDR3 DNA: TGCAGTGCTACCCACCCGTCTACCCTGGGCGAGACCCAGTACTTC
CDR3 protein: CSATHPSTLGETQYF

D gene: TRBD1
clone size: -
CDR3 length: 15
J gene: TRBJ1-2
V gene: TRBV12-3/TRBV12-4
CDR3 DNA: TGTGCCAGCAGGGTGACAGGGCCACCTGACTATGGCTACACCTTC
CDR3 protein: CASRVTGPPDYGYTF

D gene: TRBD2
clone size: -
CDR3 length: 15
J gene: TRBJ2-3
V gene: TRBV12-5
CDR3 DNA: TGTGCTAGTGGCCCGAGCGGGAGGGCACGGGATACGCAGTATTTT
CDR3 protein: CASGPSGRARDTQYF

D gene: -
clone size: few
CDR3 length: 12
J gene: TRBJ2-1
V gene: TRBV20-1
CDR3 DNA: TGCAGTGCTAGAGCACAGGGTCCTGAGCAGTTCTTC
CDR3 protein: CSARAQGPEQFF

D gene: -
clone size: -
CDR3 length: 14
J gene: TRBJ2-7
V gene: TRBV20-1
CDR3 DNA: TGCAGTGCTCCGACGATCCAGGGCCCTTACGAGCAGTACTTC
CDR3 protein: CSAPTIQGPYEQYF

D gene: TRBD2
clone size: -
CDR3 length: 17
J gene: TRBJ2-2
V gene: TRBV7-2
CDR3 DNA: TGTGCCAGCAGCTTAGTAGGGACTATGGACCCCATGGGGGAGCTGTTTTTT
CDR3 protein: CASSLVGTMDPMGELFF

D gene: TRBD2
clone size: -
CDR3 length: 17
J gene: TRBJ2-7
V gene: TRBV7-2
CDR3 DNA: TGTGCCAGCAGCTTAGTGGGCGGGAGCACGAATGTCTACGAGCAGTACTTC
CDR3 protein: CASSLVGGSTNVYEQYF

D gene: TRBD2
clone size: many
CDR3 length: 16
J gene: TRBJ2-3
V gene: TRBV7-8
CDR3 DNA: TGTGCCAGCAGCCCCTTTTTGGGGGGGGGCACAGATACGCAGTATTTT
CDR3 protein: CASSPFLGGGTDTQYF

D gene: -
clone size: -
CDR3 length: 16
J gene: TRBJ2-3
V gene: TRBV15
CDR3 DNA: TGTGCCACCAGCAGAGATGGGGGACGGTACACAGATACGCAGTATTTT
CDR3 protein: CATSRDGGRYTDTQYF

D gene: -
clone size: few
CDR3 length: 13
J gene: TRBJ1-1
V gene: TRBV3-1
CDR3 DNA: TGTGCCAGCAGCCGGAGGGGGAGCGCTGAAGCTTTCTTT
CDR3 protein: CASSRRGSAEAFF

D gene: -
clone size: -
CDR3 length: 15
J gene: TRBJ2-2
V gene: TRBV7-8
CDR3 DNA: TGTGCCAGCAGCTTAGGGCCCATCGGGACCGGGGAGCTGTTTTTT
CDR3 protein: CASSLGPIGTGELFF

D gene: -
clone size: few
CDR3 length: 12
J gene: TRBJ2-7
V gene: TRBV12-3/TRBV12-4
CDR3 DNA: TGTGCCAGCAGTTCCCACGGCTTGGAGCAGTACTTC
CDR3 protein: CASSSHGLEQYF

D gene: TRBD2
clone size: -
CDR3 length: 14
J gene: TRBJ2-3
V gene: TRBV10-3
CDR3 DNA: TGTGCCATGGGACTAGCGGGCCACACAGATACGCAGTATTTT
CDR3 protein: CAMGLAGHTDTQYF

D gene: TRBD1
clone size: few
CDR3 length: 12
J gene: TRBJ1-2
V gene: TRBV10-3
CDR3 DNA: TGTGCCATCCAGGGGGCCGGCTATGGCTACACCTTC
CDR3 protein: CAIQGAGYGYTF

D gene: -
clone size: many
CDR3 length: 15
J gene: TRBJ2-1
V gene: TRBV12-3/TRBV12-4
CDR3 DNA: TGTGCCAGCAGTTTGGGGCAGGGGAACGTCAATGAGCAGTTCTTC
CDR3 protein: CASSLGQGNVNEQFF

D gene: -
clone size: -
CDR3 length: 14
J gene: TRBJ1-1
V gene: TRBV6-4
CDR3 DNA: TGTGCCAGCAGGAGGACAGTTATGAACACTGAAGCTTTCTTT
CDR3 protein: CASRRTVMNTEAFF

D gene: -
clone size: few
CDR3 length: 15
J gene: TRBJ2-1
V gene: TRBV11-2
CDR3 DNA: TGTGCCAGCAGCTTAGACCGGTTCAGGGCTGATGAGCAGTTCTTC
CDR3 protein: CASSLDRFRADEQFF

D gene: -
clone size: -
CDR3 length: 11
J gene: TRBJ1-2
V gene: TRBV20-1
CDR3 DNA: TGCAGTGCTAAGACAGGAGCTGGCTACACCTTC
CDR3 protein: CSAKTGAGYTF

D gene: TRBD1
clone size: many
CDR3 length: 17
J gene: TRBJ2-3
V gene: TRBV5-1
CDR3 DNA: TGCGCCAGCAGCATTACGACAGGGGGCGCCGGCACAGATACGCAGTATTTT
CDR3 protein: CASSITTGGAGTDTQYF

D gene: -
clone size: few
CDR3 length: 15
J gene: TRBJ1-3
V gene: TRBV12-3/TRBV12-4
CDR3 DNA: TGTGCCAGCAAGAAGGGGGTCGGAGGTGGAAACACCATATATTTT
CDR3 protein: CASKKGVGGGNTIYF

D gene: -
clone size: -
CDR3 length: 14
J gene: TRBJ1-6
V gene: TRBV19
CDR3 DNA: TGTGCCAGTAGTATACGGCAGCATAATTCACCCCTCCACTTT
CDR3 protein: CASSIRQHNSPLHF

D gene: TRBD1
clone size: -
CDR3 length: 15
J gene: TRBJ1-2
V gene: TRBV5-6
CDR3 DNA: TGTGCCAGCAGCCTTCCAGGGGGCGTATATTATGGCTACACCTTC
CDR3 protein: CASSLPGGVYYGYTF

D gene: TRBD2
clone size: few
CDR3 length: 15
J gene: TRBJ2-7
V gene: TRBV4-3
CDR3 DNA: TGCGCCAGCAGCCAAGACCTAGCGGTATCCTACGAGCAGTACTTC
CDR3 protein: CASSQDLAVSYEQYF